This paragraph covers one T cell receptor (beta chain) sequence. The clone's antigen remains unknown. Base qualities are not at hand, and no much larger clone is one base apart. Library preparation was by 5' RACE. Data came from a NextSeq 500. To correct for sequencing error and PCR bias, the TCR library protocol tagged individual cDNA molecules with unique molecular identifiers. Sequencing covered both TCR alpha and beta chains, and within each sample the abundances of alpha and beta sequences were tightly co-correlated. As for the authors' bioinformatics: V gene, J gene and CDR3 annotation of TCR sequences was performed with Decombinator V4. TCRs were defined as expanded if a significant change between any two time points was detected under a Poisson model with p below 0.0001. TCR abundances were normalised to the total number of TCRs sequenced per sample and were expressed as counts per million. TRAV1-2 paired with TRAJ12, TRAJ20 or TRAJ33 defined MAIT TCRs, while TRAV10 paired with TRAJ18 defined iNKT TCRs. VDJdb, accessed 1 November 2021, was searched for CMV, EBV and SARS-CoV-2 annotated TCRs, with TCRs annotated for multiple antigens excluded. The public sequencing data were trimmed at Q25 with fastp and processed into clonotypes with MiXCR by TCRdb, which kept only in-frame beta chains. Entries are consolidated by CDR3 protein sequence, retaining the most common genes and DNA. The V and J calls come from TCRdb's annotation, not from the publication. The sample profile shows approximately 89,000 distinct CDR3 sequences; over 12% of them were found once. The ten largest clones take up under 4% of the sample.

This entry belongs to a study of early T cells in non-severe SARS-CoV-2 infection (dated by TCRdb to 2020 to 2022). Background for the entire study: TCR sequencing used bulk RNA from unsorted whole blood, so alpha and beta chains could not be paired.

Overall study outcomes, separate from this receptor: VDJdb matching was skewed toward anti-spike CD8 responses and likely underestimated virus-specific expansions, missing private and CD4 specificities.

Set within a cohort of healthcare workers in London, UK, this nested case-control study involved weekly PCR testing of nasopharyngeal swabs along with blood sampling. Healthcare workers were recruited between 23 and 31 March 2020, during the week of the UK lockdown, and were followed weekly for up to roughly 15 weeks. Deletion took 3 bases off V and 5 bases off J, with a span of 20 bases between the germline ends. Looking up the germline V gene yields CDR1 KGHSH and CDR2 LQKENI. The CDR3 measures 16 amino acids from cysteine to phenylalanine. Solely the CDR3 DNA is kept, with 48 bases framed from the first base.

The V and J segments used are TRBV18 and TRBJ2-7; the D gene is not confidently resolved. What was sequenced was whole blood. This TCR was sampled from an adult who was a healthcare worker with PCR-confirmed SARS-CoV-2 infection or an uninfected control (not recorded which). In nucleotide form, the sequence is TGTGCCAGCTCACCTTTCCCCGGACGCCGGCCCGACGAGCAGTACTTC. It is translated as CASSPFPGRRPDEQYF.